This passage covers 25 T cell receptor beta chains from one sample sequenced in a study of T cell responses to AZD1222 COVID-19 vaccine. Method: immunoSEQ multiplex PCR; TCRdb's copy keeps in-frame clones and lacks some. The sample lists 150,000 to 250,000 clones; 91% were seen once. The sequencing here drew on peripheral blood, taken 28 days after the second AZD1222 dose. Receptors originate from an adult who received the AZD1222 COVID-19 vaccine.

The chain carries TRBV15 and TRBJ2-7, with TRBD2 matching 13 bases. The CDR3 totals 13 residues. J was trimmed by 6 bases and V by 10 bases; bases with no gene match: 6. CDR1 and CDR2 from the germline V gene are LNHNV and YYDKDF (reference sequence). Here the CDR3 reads CAIRTSGSVEQYF. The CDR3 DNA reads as TGTGCCATACGGACTAGCGGGAGTGTCGAGCAGTACTTC.

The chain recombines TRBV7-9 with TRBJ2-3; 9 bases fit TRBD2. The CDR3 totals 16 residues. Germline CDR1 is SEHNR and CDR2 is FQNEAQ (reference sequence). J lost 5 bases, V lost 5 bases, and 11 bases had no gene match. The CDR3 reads CASSPILAGGRDTQYF. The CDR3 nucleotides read TGTGCCAGCAGCCCGATTCTGGCGGGAGGGAGAGATACGCAGTATTTT.

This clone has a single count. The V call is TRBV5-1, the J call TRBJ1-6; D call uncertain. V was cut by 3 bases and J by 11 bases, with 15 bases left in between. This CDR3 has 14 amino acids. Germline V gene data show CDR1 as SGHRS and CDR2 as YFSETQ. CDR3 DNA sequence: TGCGCCAGCAGCTCGTCCCTAACGGCGACACCCCTCCACTTT. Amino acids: CASSSSLTATPLHF.

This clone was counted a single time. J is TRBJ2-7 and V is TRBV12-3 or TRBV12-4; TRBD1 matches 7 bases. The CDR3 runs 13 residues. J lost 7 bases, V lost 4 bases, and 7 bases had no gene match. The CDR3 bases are TGTGCCAGCAGTTACAGGGGAGAGGGGGAGCAGTACTTC. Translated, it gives CASSYRGEGEQYF.

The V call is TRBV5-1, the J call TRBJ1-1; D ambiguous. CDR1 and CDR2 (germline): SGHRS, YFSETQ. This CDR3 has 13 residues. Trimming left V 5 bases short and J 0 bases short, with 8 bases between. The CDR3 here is CASRLGMNTEAFF. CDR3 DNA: TGCGCCAGCAGGCTGGGAATGAACACTGAAGCTTTCTTT.

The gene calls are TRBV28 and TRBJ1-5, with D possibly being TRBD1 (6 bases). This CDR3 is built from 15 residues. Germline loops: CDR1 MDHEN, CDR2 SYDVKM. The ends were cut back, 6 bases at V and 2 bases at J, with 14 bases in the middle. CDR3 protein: CASRRDGGRNQPQHF. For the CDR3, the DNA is TGTGCCAGCAGAAGGGACGGGGGCCGCAATCAGCCCCAGCATTTT.

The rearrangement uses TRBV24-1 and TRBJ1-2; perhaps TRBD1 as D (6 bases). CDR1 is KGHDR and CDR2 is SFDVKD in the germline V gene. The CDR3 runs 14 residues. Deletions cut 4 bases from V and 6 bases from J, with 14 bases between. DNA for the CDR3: TGTGCCACCAGTGACACCCGACAGGTTCATGGCTACACCTTC. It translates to CATSDTRQVHGYTF.

CDR3: CASSLVREGSRGYTF. The CDR3 DNA follows: TGTGCCAGCAGCTTGGTGCGTGAGGGGTCGAGGGGCTACACCTTC. V and J are TRBV5-4 and TRBJ1-2, with D possibly matching TRBD1 (5 bases). This CDR3 is 15 amino acids long. Trimming stripped 0 bases from V and 8 bases from J, with 17 bases between. In germline, CDR1 is SGHNT, CDR2 YYREEE (reference sequence).

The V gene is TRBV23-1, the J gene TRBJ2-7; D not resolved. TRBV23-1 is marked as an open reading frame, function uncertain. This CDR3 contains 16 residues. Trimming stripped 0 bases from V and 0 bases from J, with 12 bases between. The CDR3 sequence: CASSQSGRWDSYEQYF. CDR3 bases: TGCGCCAGCAGTCAATCGGGAAGGTGGGACTCCTACGAGCAGTACTTC.

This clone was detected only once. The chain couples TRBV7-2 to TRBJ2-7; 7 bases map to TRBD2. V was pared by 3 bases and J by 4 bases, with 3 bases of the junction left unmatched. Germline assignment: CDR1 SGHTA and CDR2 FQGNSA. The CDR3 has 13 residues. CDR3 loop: CASSFGLEYEQYF. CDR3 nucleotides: TGTGCCAGCAGCTTCGGACTAGAGTACGAGCAGTACTTC.

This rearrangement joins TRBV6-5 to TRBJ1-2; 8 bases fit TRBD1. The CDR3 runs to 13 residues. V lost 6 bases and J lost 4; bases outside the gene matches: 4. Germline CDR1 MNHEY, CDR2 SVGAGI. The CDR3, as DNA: TGTGCCAGCAGGGAGACAGGGGCCTATGGCTACACCTTC. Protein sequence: CASRETGAYGYTF.

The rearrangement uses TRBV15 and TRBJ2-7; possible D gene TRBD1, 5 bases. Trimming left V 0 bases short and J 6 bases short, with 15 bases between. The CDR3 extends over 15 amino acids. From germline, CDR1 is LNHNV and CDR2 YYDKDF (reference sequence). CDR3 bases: TGTGCCACCAGCAGAGATATTGGGGCCCCGGGCGAGCAGTACTTC. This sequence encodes CATSRDIGAPGEQYF.

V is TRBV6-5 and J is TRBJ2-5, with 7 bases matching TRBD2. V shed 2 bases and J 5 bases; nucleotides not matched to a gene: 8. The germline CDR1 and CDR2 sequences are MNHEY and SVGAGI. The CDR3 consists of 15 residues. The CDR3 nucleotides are TGTGCCAGCAGTTACCTCGGGACTAATAGGGAGACCCAGTACTTC. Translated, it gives CASSYLGTNRETQYF.

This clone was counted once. The CDR3 loop is CATSSREVETQYF. For the CDR3, the DNA is TGTGCCACCAGTTCACGGGAGGTTGAGACCCAGTACTTC. The chain links TRBV15 to TRBJ2-5, with 7 nucleotides matching TRBD2. V dropped 6 bases and J dropped 5; count of bases not matched to a gene: 6. Germline assignment: CDR1 LNHNV and CDR2 YYDKDF (reference sequence). CDR3 length: 13 amino acids.

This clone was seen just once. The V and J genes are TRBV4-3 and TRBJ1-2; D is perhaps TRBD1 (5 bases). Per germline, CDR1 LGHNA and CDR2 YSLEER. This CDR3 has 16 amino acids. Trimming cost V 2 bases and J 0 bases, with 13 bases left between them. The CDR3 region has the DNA TGCGCCAGCAGCCAATCGTCGGGACTTACTAACTATGGCTACACCTTC. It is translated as CASSQSSGLTNYGYTF.

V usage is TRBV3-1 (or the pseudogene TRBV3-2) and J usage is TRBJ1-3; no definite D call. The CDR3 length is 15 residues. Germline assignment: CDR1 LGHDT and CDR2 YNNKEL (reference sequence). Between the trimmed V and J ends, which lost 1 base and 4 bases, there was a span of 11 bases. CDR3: CASSQGPLLGNTIYF. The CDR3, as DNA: TGTGCCAGCAGCCAAGGGCCCCTACTCGGAAACACCATATATTTT.

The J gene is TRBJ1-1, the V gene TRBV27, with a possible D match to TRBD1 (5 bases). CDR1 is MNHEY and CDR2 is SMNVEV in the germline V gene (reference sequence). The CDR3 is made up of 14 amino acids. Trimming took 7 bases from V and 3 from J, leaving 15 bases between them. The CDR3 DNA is TGTGCCAGCAAGCTCGGGGGAAGCGACACTGAAGCTTTCTTT. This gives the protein CASKLGGSDTEAFF.

As DNA, the CDR3 is TGTGCCAGCACCCAAGGGGCCCTAAGCGAGCAGTACTTC. Protein sequence: CASTQGALSEQYF. V usage is TRBV28 and J usage is TRBJ2-7; D may be TRBD1 (5 bases). Germline CDR1 and CDR2: MDHEN and SYDVKM. The CDR3 runs to 13 residues. Trimming stripped 7 bases from V and 6 bases from J, with 16 bases between.

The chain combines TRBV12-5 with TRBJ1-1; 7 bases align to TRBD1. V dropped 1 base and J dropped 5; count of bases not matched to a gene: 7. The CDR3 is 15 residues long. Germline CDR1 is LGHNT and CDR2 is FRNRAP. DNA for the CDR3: TGTGCTAGTGGTTTGGAAAGACAGGGTCTAACTGAAGCTTTCTTT. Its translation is CASGLERQGLTEAFF. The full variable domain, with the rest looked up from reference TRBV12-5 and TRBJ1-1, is DARVTQTPRHKVTEMGQEVTMRCQPILGHNTVFWYRQTMMQGLELLAYFRNRAPLDDSGMPKDRFSAEMPDATLATLKIQPSEPRDSAVYFCASGLERQGLTEAFFGQGTRLTVV.

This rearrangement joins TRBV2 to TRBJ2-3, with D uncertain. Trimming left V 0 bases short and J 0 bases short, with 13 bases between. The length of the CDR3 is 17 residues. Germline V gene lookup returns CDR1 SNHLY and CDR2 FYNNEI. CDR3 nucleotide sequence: TGTGCCAGCAGTGAAGCGTGGGCGGACGAGAGCACAGATACGCAGTATTTT. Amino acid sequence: CASSEAWADESTDTQYF.

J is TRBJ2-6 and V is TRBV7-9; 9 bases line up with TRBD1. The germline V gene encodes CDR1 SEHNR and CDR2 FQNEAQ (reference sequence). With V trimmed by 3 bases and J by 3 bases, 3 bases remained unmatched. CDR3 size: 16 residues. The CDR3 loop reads CASSFTGGSGANVLTF. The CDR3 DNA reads TGTGCCAGCAGCTTCACAGGGGGCAGTGGGGCCAACGTCCTGACTTTC.

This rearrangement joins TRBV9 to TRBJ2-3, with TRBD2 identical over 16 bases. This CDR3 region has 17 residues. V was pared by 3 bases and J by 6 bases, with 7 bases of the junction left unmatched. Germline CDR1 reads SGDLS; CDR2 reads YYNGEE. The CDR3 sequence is CASSAGLAGGPSDTQYF. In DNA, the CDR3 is TGTGCCAGCAGCGCGGGACTAGCGGGAGGGCCTAGCGATACGCAGTATTTT.

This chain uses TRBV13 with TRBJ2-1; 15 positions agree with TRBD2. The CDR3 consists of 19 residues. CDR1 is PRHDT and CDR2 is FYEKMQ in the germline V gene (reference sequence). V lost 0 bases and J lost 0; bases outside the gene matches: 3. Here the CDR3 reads CASSLGGTSGRSSYNEQFF. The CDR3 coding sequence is TGTGCCAGCAGCTTAGGAGGGACTAGCGGGAGGTCCTCCTACAATGAGCAGTTCTTC.

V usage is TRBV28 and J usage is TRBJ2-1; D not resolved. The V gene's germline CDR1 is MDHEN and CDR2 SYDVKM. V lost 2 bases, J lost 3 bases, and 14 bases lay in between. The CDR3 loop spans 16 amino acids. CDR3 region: CASSLRSSASYNEQFF. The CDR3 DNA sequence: TGTGCCAGCAGTTTAAGGTCCTCCGCTAGCTACAATGAGCAGTTCTTC.

CDR3 sequence (DNA): TGTGCCAGCAGCGTAGGGGACAGGGGGAATCAGCCCCAGCATTTT. Translated: CASSVGDRGNQPQHF. The chain links TRBV9 to TRBJ1-5; TRBD1 aligns across 11 bases. V shed 0 bases, J shed 4 bases, and the junction held 0 bases outside the gene matches. The CDR3 runs 15 residues. Per the germline V gene, CDR1 is SGDLS and CDR2 is YYNGEE.